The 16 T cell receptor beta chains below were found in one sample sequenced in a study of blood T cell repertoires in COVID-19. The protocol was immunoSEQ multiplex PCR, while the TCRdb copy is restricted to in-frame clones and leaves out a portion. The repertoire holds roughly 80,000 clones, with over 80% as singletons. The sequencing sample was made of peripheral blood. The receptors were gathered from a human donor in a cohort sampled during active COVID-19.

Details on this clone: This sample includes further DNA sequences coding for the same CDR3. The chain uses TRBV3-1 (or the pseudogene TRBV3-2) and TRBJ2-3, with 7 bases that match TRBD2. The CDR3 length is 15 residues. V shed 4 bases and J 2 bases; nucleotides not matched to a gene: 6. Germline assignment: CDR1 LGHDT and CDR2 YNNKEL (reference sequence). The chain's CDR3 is CASSPRGDDTDTQYF. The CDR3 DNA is TGTGCCAGCAGCCCCCGGGGGGACGACACAGATACGCAGTATTTT.

The CDR3: CASSSDSPSPLHF. Here the CDR3 DNA reads TGTGCCAGCAGTTCGGACAGTCCCTCACCCCTCCACTTT. The J gene is TRBJ1-6, the V gene TRBV27; D is possibly TRBD1 (6 bases). The CDR3 consists of 13 residues. Per germline, CDR1 MNHEY and CDR2 SMNVEV (reference sequence). The ends were cut back, 4 bases at V and 10 bases at J, with 11 bases in the middle.

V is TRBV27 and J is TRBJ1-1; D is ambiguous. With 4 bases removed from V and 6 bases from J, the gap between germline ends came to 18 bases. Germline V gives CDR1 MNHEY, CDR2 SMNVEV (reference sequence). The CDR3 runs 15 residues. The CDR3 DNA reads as TGTGCCAGCAGTTCCTCCTTTTTGGGAGAGGCTGAAGCTTTCTTT. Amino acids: CASSSSFLGEAEAFF.

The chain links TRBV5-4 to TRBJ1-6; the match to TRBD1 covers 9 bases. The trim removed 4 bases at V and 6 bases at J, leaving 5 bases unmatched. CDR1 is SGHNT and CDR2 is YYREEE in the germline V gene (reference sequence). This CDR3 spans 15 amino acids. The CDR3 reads CASSPGTGRNSPLHF. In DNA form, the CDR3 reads TGTGCCAGCAGCCCGGGGACAGGGCGTAATTCACCCCTCCACTTT.

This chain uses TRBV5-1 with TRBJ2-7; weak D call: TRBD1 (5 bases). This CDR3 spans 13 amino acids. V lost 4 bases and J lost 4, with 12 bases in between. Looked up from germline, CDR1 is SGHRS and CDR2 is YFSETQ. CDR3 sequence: CASSLKGEYEQYF. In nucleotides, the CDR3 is TGCGCCAGCAGCCTGAAAGGGGAATACGAGCAGTACTTC.

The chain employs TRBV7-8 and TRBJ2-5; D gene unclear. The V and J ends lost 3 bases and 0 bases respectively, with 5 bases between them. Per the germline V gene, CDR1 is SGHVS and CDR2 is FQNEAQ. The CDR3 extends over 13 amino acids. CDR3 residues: CASSLEYQETQYF. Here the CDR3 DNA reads TGTGCCAGCAGCTTGGAGTACCAAGAGACCCAGTACTTC.

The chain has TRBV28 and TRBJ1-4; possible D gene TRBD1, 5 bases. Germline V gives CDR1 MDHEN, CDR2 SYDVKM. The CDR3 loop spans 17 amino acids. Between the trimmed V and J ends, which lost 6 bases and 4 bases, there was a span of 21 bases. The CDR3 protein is CASRSPGAAGSNEKLFF. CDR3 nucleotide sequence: TGTGCCAGCAGGAGTCCCGGGGCGGCGGGAAGTAATGAAAAACTGTTTTTT.

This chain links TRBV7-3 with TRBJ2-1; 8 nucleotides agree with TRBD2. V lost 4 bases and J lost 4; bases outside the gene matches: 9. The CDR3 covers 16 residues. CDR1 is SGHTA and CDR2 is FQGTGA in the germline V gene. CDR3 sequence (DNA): TGTGCCAGCAGCTCCCGGTCGACGGGGGGGTACAATGAGCAGTTCTTC. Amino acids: CASSSRSTGGYNEQFF.

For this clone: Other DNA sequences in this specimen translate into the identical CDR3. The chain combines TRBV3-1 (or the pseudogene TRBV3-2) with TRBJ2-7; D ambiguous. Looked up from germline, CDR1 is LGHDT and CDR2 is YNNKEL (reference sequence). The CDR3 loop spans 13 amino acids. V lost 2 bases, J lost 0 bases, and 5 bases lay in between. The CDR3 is CASSQPSSYEQYF. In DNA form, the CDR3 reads TGTGCCAGCAGCCAACCGAGCTCCTACGAGCAGTACTTC.

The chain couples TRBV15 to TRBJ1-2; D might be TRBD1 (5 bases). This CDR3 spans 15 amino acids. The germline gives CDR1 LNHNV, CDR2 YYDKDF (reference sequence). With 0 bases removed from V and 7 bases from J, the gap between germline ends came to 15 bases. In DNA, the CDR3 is TGTGCCACCAGCAGAGATCTTTGGCAGGGAGGTGGCTACACCTTC. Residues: CATSRDLWQGGGYTF. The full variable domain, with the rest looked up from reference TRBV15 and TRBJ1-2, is DAMVIQNPRYQVTQFGKPVTLSCSQTLNHNVMYWYQQKSSQAPKLLFHYYDKDFNNEADTPDNFQSRRPNTSFCFLDIRSPGLGDTAMYLCATSRDLWQGGGYTFGSGTRLTVV.

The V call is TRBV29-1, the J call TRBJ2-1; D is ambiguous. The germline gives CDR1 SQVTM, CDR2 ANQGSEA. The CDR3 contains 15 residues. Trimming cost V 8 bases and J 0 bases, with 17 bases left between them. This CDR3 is CSPAVPRSSYNEQFF. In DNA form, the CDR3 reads TGCAGCCCGGCAGTTCCCAGAAGCTCCTACAATGAGCAGTTCTTC.

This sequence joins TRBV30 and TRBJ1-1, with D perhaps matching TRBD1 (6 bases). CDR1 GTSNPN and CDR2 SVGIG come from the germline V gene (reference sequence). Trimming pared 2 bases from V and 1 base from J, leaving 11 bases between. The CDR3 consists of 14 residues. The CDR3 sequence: CAWSTGKGNTEAFF. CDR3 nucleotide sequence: TGTGCCTGGAGTACAGGGAAAGGGAACACTGAAGCTTTCTTT.

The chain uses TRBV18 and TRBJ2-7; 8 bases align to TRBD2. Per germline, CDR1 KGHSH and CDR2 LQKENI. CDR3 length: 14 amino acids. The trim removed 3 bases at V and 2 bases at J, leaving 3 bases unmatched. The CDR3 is CASSPREDAYEQYF. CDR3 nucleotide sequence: TGTGCCAGCTCACCGCGGGAGGATGCCTACGAGCAGTACTTC.

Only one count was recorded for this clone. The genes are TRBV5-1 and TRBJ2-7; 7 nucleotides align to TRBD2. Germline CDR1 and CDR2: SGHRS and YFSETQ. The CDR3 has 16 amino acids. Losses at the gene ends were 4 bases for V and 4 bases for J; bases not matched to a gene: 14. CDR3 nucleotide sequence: TGCGCCAGCAGCCGGCTCAGCGGGGAAGCTGGATACGAGCAGTACTTC. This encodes CASSRLSGEAGYEQYF.

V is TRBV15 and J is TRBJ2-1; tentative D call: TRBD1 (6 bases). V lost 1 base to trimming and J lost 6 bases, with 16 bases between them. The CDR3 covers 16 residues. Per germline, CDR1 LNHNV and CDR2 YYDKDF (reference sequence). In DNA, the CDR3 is TGTGCCACCAGCAGAGGGGGGACAAACCTAGGCAATGAGCAGTTCTTC. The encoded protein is CATSRGGTNLGNEQFF.

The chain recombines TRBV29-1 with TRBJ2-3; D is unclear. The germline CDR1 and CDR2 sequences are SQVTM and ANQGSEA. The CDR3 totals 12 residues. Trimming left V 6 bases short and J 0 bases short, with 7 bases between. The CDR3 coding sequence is TGCAGCGTGACGGGTAGCACAGATACGCAGTATTTT. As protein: CSVTGSTDTQYF.